A single sample gave rise to the 3 T cell receptor beta chains below, sequenced in a study of OX40 agonist ivuxolimab in advanced cancers. Clones were read by immunoSEQ multiplex PCR, and TCRdb kept only the in-frame ones, dropping some. This table holds 90,000 to 100,000 clones, 70% to 90% found once. This specimen consisted of CD4+ or CD8+ T cells sorted from blood, obtained in a trial of the OX40 agonist ivuxolimab. Receptors were obtained from an adult with an advanced solid tumor such as melanoma, head and neck, liver or kidney cancer.

This clone was recorded once. Other nucleotide sequences in the sample specify the same CDR3. The chain couples TRBV5-1 to TRBJ2-3; D might be TRBD2 (6 bases). CDR3 length equals 13 residues. CDR1 and CDR2 from the germline V gene are SGHRS and YFSETQ. V was trimmed by 2 bases and J by 4 bases, leaving 8 bases between them. The chain's CDR3 is CASSFPGADTQYF. CDR3 nucleotide sequence: TGCGCCAGCAGCTTTCCGGGAGCAGATACGCAGTATTTT.

The chain combines TRBV29-1 with TRBJ2-1, with D hard to call. CDR1 and CDR2 (germline): SQVTM, ANQGSEA. The CDR3 has 14 amino acids. With 6 bases removed from V and 4 bases from J, the gap between germline ends came to 16 bases. The CDR3 loop is CSVHDQLGYNEQFF. CDR3 coding DNA: TGCAGCGTCCACGATCAGTTGGGTTACAATGAGCAGTTCTTC.

This chain joins TRBV7-9 and TRBJ2-7, with D perhaps matching TRBD1 or TRBD2 (5 bases each). Trimming removed 4 bases from V and 9 bases from J, with 19 bases in between. CDR3 length: 14 residues. The germline CDR1 and CDR2 sequences are SEHNR and FQNEAQ (reference sequence). The CDR3 sequence is CASSSGGGEGRQYV. The CDR3 bases are TGTGCCAGCAGCTCGGGCGGCGGCGAGGGGCGGCAGTACGTC.